Following are 30 T cell receptor beta chains from one sample sequenced in a study of T-cell reconstitution after alpha-beta-depleted transplantation in children. Preparation of the TCRbeta library used unique molecular identifiers. From the PCR reads, TCRdb called clonotypes with MiXCR, one entry per CDR3 protein. The data contain 100,000 or so distinct CDR3 sequences, around 6.1% of them singletons. Sequencing used PBMCs, mostly from graft donor cells, obtained 60 days after TCRalphabeta/CD19-depleted stem cell transplant. The source is a female patient aged 2-15 years who had a stem cell transplant for Fanconi anemia, so the T cells may come from the graft donor.

This clonotype came up many times. The genes are TRBV7-9 and TRBJ2-5, with D uncertain. The CDR3 is made up of 12 amino acids. Trimming took 10 bases from V and 5 from J, leaving 14 bases between them. The germline V gene has CDR1 SEHNR and CDR2 FQNEAQ (reference sequence). The CDR3 spells CATSQDWETQYF. CDR3 nucleotides: TGTGCCACCTCCCAGGATTGGGAGACCCAGTACTTC. The full variable domain, its missing parts supplied by reference TRBV7-9 and TRBJ2-5, is DTGVSQNPRHKITKRGQNVTFRCDPISEHNRLYWYRQTLGQGPEFLTYFQNEAQLEKSRLLSDRFSAERPKGSFSTLEIQRTEQGDSAMYLCATSQDWETQYFGPGTRLLVL.

This clonotype was found a few times. The chain is built from TRBV30 and TRBJ1-2; D is uncertain. Trimming stripped 5 bases from V and 1 base from J, with 14 bases between. Germline V lookup: CDR1 GTSNPN, CDR2 SVGIG (reference sequence). The CDR3 has 14 residues. The CDR3 coding sequence is TGTGCCTGGTTCAACAGCGGCTTTAACTATGGCTACACCTTC. Translated: CAWFNSGFNYGYTF.

This clonotype was counted at least ten times. The genes are TRBV4-2 and TRBJ1-1; TRBD1 matches 12 bases. V lost 4 bases to trimming and J lost 5 bases; unmatched junction nucleotides: 8. The CDR3 is 16 residues long. Per germline, CDR1 LGHNA and CDR2 YNFKEQ. DNA of the CDR3: TGTGCCAGCAGCCCGGGACAGGGGGCGCTGGGGACTGAAGCTTTCTTT. Its translation is CASSPGQGALGTEAFF.

In its sample, this clonotype was seen many times. This chain links TRBV10-3 with TRBJ2-5; the D gene is possibly TRBD2 (6 bases). Germline V CDR1 and CDR2: ENHRY, SYGVKD. Trimming stripped 8 bases from V and 3 bases from J, with 13 bases between. The CDR3 sequence is 13 residues long. CDR3 nucleotide sequence: TGTGCCATCGGAGGGCAGCGGGAAGAGACCCAGTACTTC. Protein product: CAIGGQREETQYF.

The V gene is TRBV7-9, the J gene TRBJ1-1, with D unclear. Trimming removed 2 bases at V and 6 bases at J, with 10 bases between. CDR1 and CDR2 (germline): SEHNR, FQNEAQ (reference sequence). The CDR3 is 13 amino acids. The CDR3 loop is CASSLTEVPEAFF. The CDR3 DNA reads TGTGCCAGCAGCTTAACAGAGGTCCCTGAAGCTTTCTTT. Variable domain in full (rest from reference TRBV7-9 and TRBJ1-1): DTGVSQNPRHKITKRGQNVTFRCDPISEHNRLYWYRQTLGQGPEFLTYFQNEAQLEKSRLLSDRFSAERPKGSFSTLEIQRTEQGDSAMYLCASSLTEVPEAFFGQGTRLTVV.

This chain connects TRBV20-1 to TRBJ2-7; D ambiguous. The length of the CDR3 is 11 residues. Trimming cost V 2 bases and J 2 bases, with 4 bases left between them. Germline CDR1 reads DFQATT; CDR2 reads SNEGSKA (reference sequence). CDR3 amino acids: CSARTTYEQYF. The CDR3 DNA reads as TGCAGTGCTAGAACAACCTACGAGCAGTACTTC.

This clonotype was observed many times. The J gene is TRBJ2-5, the V gene TRBV29-1; D assignment may be TRBD1 or TRBD2 (6 bases each). Trimming pared 7 bases from V and 5 bases from J, leaving 14 bases between. Per the germline V gene, CDR1 is SQVTM and CDR2 is ANQGSEA. CDR3 size: 12 residues. CDR3 sequence reads: CSGGASAETQYF. The CDR3 bases are TGCAGCGGGGGGGCCTCGGCGGAGACCCAGTACTTC.

This clonotype was seen a few times. The CDR3 spells CASSLLAGENIQYF. The DNA of the CDR3 is TGCGCCAGCAGCTTGCTAGCGGGGGAAAACATTCAGTACTTC. The V gene is TRBV5-1, the J gene TRBJ2-4, with 10 bases aligning to TRBD2. J lost 5 bases, V lost 1 base, and 0 bases had no gene match. Per the germline V gene, CDR1 is SGHRS and CDR2 is YFSETQ. The CDR3 is made up of 14 amino acids.

A few counts support this clonotype. The V call is TRBV28, the J call TRBJ2-2; D gene unclear. The CDR3 is made up of 12 amino acids. Germline V gene lookup returns CDR1 MDHEN and CDR2 SYDVKM. The ends were cut back, 9 bases at V and 2 bases at J, with 7 bases in the middle. CDR3 in DNA: TGTGCCAGTAGATACAACACCGGGGAGCTGTTTTTT. As protein: CASRYNTGELFF.

In its sample, this clonotype was seen many times. The gene calls are TRBV7-9 and TRBJ1-2; TRBD1 matches 7 bases. In germline, CDR1 is SEHNR, CDR2 FQNEAQ (reference sequence). This CDR3 has 16 amino acids. V shed 5 bases and J 0 bases; nucleotides not matched to a gene: 9. The CDR3 loop reads CASSPWEGTANYGYTF. The CDR3 nucleotides read TGTGCCAGCAGCCCATGGGAAGGGACAGCTAACTATGGCTACACCTTC.

This clonotype was detected many times. The rearrangement links TRBV12-3 or TRBV12-4 to TRBJ2-7; 7 positions match TRBD2. Trimming at V came to 7 bases and at J to 0 bases, leaving 9 bases not matched to a gene. This CDR3 contains 15 residues. CDR3 DNA: TGTGCCAGCATACCGAGCGGGAAGAGCTCCTACGAGCAGTACTTC. This codes for CASIPSGKSSYEQYF.

This clonotype was observed many times. The chain uses TRBV5-1 and TRBJ2-7, with 8 bases matching TRBD2. CDR3 length equals 17 residues. The trim removed 5 bases at V and 0 bases at J, leaving 13 bases unmatched. Germline V gives CDR1 SGHRS, CDR2 YFSETQ. The CDR3 bases are TGCGCCAGCAGTCTGGAACGGGGGGGCCGTAACTCCTACGAGCAGTACTTC. Its protein product is CASSLERGGRNSYEQYF.

This clonotype was seen only a few times. The gene calls are TRBV5-1 and TRBJ2-1, with 10 bases that match TRBD2. V was clipped by 4 bases and J by 4 bases; unmatched bases: 5. This CDR3 region has 15 residues. Germline-derived CDR1 and CDR2 are SGHRS and YFSETQ. CDR3 residues: CASSPGLAFYNEQFF. The DNA of the CDR3 is TGCGCCAGCAGCCCGGGACTAGCGTTTTACAATGAGCAGTTCTTC.

There are many counts of this clonotype. This chain connects TRBV29-1 to TRBJ2-7; 8 bases are shared with TRBD1. There are 15 residues in the CDR3. The ends lost 3 bases at V and 5 bases at J; junction bases unmatched: 12. Germline lookup yields CDR1 SQVTM and CDR2 ANQGSEA. The CDR3 region is CSVDATGTGLDEQYF. The DNA of the CDR3 is TGCAGCGTTGATGCGACCGGGACAGGCTTGGACGAGCAGTACTTC.

The chain has TRBV20-1 and TRBJ2-3, with D uncertain. There are 13 residues in the CDR3. Germline values: CDR1 DFQATT, CDR2 SNEGSKA (reference sequence). V shed 2 bases and J shed 0 bases, with 6 bases lying between them. In DNA, the CDR3 is TGCAGTGCTAGAAAGCCGAGCACAGATACGCAGTATTTT. Encoded protein: CSARKPSTDTQYF.

This clonotype was recorded only once. A much larger clone sits a single nucleotide away, making a read error possible. The CDR3 ends on some other residue instead of the conserved phenylalanine or tryptophan, so this is likely a read error. This rearrangement joins TRBV14 to TRBJ1-6; 10 bases match TRBD1. Trimming cost V 4 bases and J 7 bases; bases outside gene matches: 4. Germline V CDR1 and CDR2: SGHDN, FVKESK. The CDR3 loop spans 15 amino acids. The CDR3 coding sequence is TGTGCCAGCAGCCCGAGACAGGGGGCGAATTCACCCCTCCACTCT. Translating it yields CASSPRQGANSPLHS.

This clonotype was recorded many times. The V and J genes are TRBV18 and TRBJ1-4, with D unresolved. The germline gives CDR1 KGHSH, CDR2 LQKENI. V lost 0 bases to trimming and J lost 0 bases, with 11 bases between them. This CDR3 is 17 amino acids long. CDR3 nucleotides: TGTGCCAGCTCACCACCAGGGCAGTGGTCAACTAATGAAAAACTGTTTTTT. This gives the protein CASSPPGQWSTNEKLFF.

The J gene is TRBJ2-1, the V gene TRBV12-3 or TRBV12-4, with D possibly being TRBD2 (6 bases). The V end lost 3 bases, the J end lost 7 bases, and 19 bases lay between the germline ends. CDR3 length: 16 residues. In DNA, the CDR3 is TGTGCCAGCAGTTTGACGGGAGAGGCCCTCGAAAATGAGCAGTTCTTC. Encoded protein: CASSLTGEALENEQFF.

On this clonotype itself: A much larger clone lies a single base off, so this may be a read error. The chain links TRBV28 to TRBJ2-1, with 9 bases that match TRBD2. The CDR3 loop spans 16 amino acids. The germline gives CDR1 MDHEN, CDR2 SYDVKM. The CDR3 nucleotides are TGTGCCAGCAGTATCACCGGGACTAGCTCCTACAATGAGCGGTTCTTC. Translation: CASSITGTSSYNERFF.

This chain joins TRBV18 and TRBJ2-3, with 9 bases that match TRBD2. V gave up 1 base and J gave up 3 bases; unmatched junction bases: 5. The V gene's germline CDR1 is KGHSH and CDR2 LQKENI. CDR3 size: 16 residues. The CDR3, as DNA: TGTGCCAGCTCACCACAAGCCCTAGCGGGAACAGATACGCAGTATTTT. This sequence encodes CASSPQALAGTDTQYF.

This clonotype has a count of ten or more. The chain joins TRBV29-1 to TRBJ2-5; 8 bases map to TRBD2. The CDR3 runs to 13 residues. Germline V gene lookup returns CDR1 SQVTM and CDR2 ANQGSEA. V gave up 2 bases and J gave up 4 bases; unmatched junction bases: 3. CDR3 DNA: TGCAGCGTTGAACCGGGGGGGAGAGAGACCCAGTACTTC. The encoded protein is CSVEPGGRETQYF.

This clonotype came up many times. The J gene is TRBJ1-1, the V gene TRBV5-1, with TRBD1 matching over 9 bases. V lost 5 bases to trimming and J lost 4 bases; unmatched junction nucleotides: 15. Germline assignment: CDR1 SGHRS and CDR2 YFSETQ. CDR3 length: 17 residues. In DNA, the CDR3 is TGCGCCAGCAGTGTGACAGGGGGTTTTCGTGGTGGCACTGAAGCTTTCTTT. Translation gives CASSVTGGFRGGTEAFF. The variable domain in full, with the rest retrieved from reference TRBV5-1 and TRBJ1-1, is KAGVTQTPRYLIKTRGQQVTLSCSPISGHRSVSWYQQTPGQGLQFLFEYFSETQRNKGNFPGRFSGRQFSNSRSEMNVSTLELGDSALYLCASSVTGGFRGGTEAFFGQGTRLTVV.

This chain uses TRBV18 with TRBJ2-3; the match to TRBD2 covers 7 bases. The CDR3 is 14 amino acids. Germline V lookup: CDR1 KGHSH, CDR2 LQKENI. V lost 6 bases to trimming and J lost 1 base; unmatched junction nucleotides: 4. This chain's CDR3 is CASSSGSGTDTQYF. The CDR3 DNA reads as TGTGCCAGCTCTAGCGGGTCTGGCACAGATACGCAGTATTTT.

This clonotype was found many times. The V and J genes are TRBV25-1 and TRBJ1-1, with D unclear. The CDR3 spans 13 residues. The germline gives CDR1 MGHDK, CDR2 SYGVNS. Between the trimmed V and J ends, which lost 1 base and 4 bases, there was a span of 7 bases. The CDR3 reads CASSELGFTEAFF. In DNA, the CDR3 is TGTGCCAGCAGTGAATTGGGCTTCACTGAAGCTTTCTTT.

In its sample, this clonotype was seen many times. This chain connects TRBV5-4 to TRBJ2-5, with TRBD1 as a possible D gene (6 bases). The CDR3 is made up of 15 amino acids. Trimming removed 4 bases from V and 1 base from J, with 14 bases in between. In germline, CDR1 is SGHNT, CDR2 YYREEE (reference sequence). CDR3 sequence: CASSIPTGPQETQYF. CDR3 sequence (DNA): TGTGCCAGCAGCATTCCGACAGGCCCCCAAGAGACCCAGTACTTC. The full variable domain, in which reference TRBV5-4 and TRBJ2-5 provide the parts outside the CDR3, is ETGVTQSPTHLIKTRGQQVTLRCSSQSGHNTVSWYQQALGQGPQFIFQYYREEENGRGNFPPRFSGLQFPNYSSELNVNALELDDSALYLCASSIPTGPQETQYFGPGTRLLVL.

A few counts support this clonotype. The J gene is TRBJ2-1, the V gene TRBV27; possibly TRBD1 for D (6 bases). The V gene's germline CDR1 is MNHEY and CDR2 SMNVEV (reference sequence). The CDR3 length is 18 residues. V was cut by 3 bases and J by 0 bases, with 18 bases left in between. The CDR3 sequence is CASSLVASTGSSYNEQFF. For the CDR3, the DNA is TGTGCCAGCAGTTTGGTTGCTTCGACAGGCAGCTCCTACAATGAGCAGTTCTTC.

The sample holds many counts of this clonotype. The chain joins TRBV28 to TRBJ1-5, with D maybe TRBD1 (5 bases). The V end lost 3 bases, the J end lost 5 bases, and 17 bases lay between the germline ends. The V gene's germline CDR1 is MDHEN and CDR2 SYDVKM. CDR3 length equals 16 residues. The CDR3 DNA is TGTGCCAGCAGTTTCTGGGGTACGGGGGGTTATCAGCCCCAGCATTTT. It codes for CASSFWGTGGYQPQHF.

Comments on this clonotype: A clone one base away is much larger, so this may be a read error. The chain combines TRBV28 with TRBJ1-1; 10 bases are a match to TRBD1. CDR3 size: 14 residues. Germline V gene lookup returns CDR1 MDHEN and CDR2 SYDVKM. The V segment lost 6 bases and the J segment 1 base; nucleotides outside the gene matches: 2. As DNA, the CDR3 is TGTGCCAGCAGGACAGGGGGCAAGAACACTGAAGCTTTCTTT. This sequence encodes CASRTGGKNTEAFF.

This clonotype has only a few counts. V is TRBV28 and J is TRBJ1-2; no definite D call. Trimming shortened V by 6 bases and J by 3 bases, and 2 bases separated the two germline ends. The CDR3 covers 10 residues. The germline CDR1 and CDR2 sequences are MDHEN and SYDVKM. This chain's CDR3 is CASRDYGYTF. In DNA, the CDR3 is TGTGCCAGCAGGGACTATGGCTACACCTTC.

In its sample, this clonotype was seen many times. The CDR3 region has the DNA TGTGCCAGCAGGAGGGGGACTAGCGGGATCACCTCCTACAATGAGCAGTTCTTC. Translation gives CASRRGTSGITSYNEQFF. The V call is TRBV6-1, the J call TRBJ2-1; TRBD2 matches 13 bases. V lost 6 bases, J lost 0 bases, and 8 bases stayed unmatched. From germline, CDR1 is MNHNS and CDR2 SASEGT. The CDR3 has 18 amino acids.